This T cell receptor beta chain was retrieved from a study of cytomegalovirus exposure and HLA in healthy donors (dated by TCRdb to the late 2010s). About the full investigation: An earlier analysis of 550 to 700 of the donors reported about 290 Gb of sequence data and around 120 million unique TCR beta sequences from 150 million to 200 million T cells. Among a few hundred genotyped donors of the cohort, an average of around 240,000 unique TCR beta nucleotide sequences were sequenced per donor, roughly a sixth of them non-productive. The number of typed donors differed by locus: about 620-640 for A, B, C, DRB1 and DQB1; about 520 for DQA1; around 580 for DPA1; and 450 to 480 for DPB1. Rather than drawing on any new phenotypic data, the later analysis identified candidate immune exposures from TCR beta sequences and the way those sequences occurred across donors. HLA typing included class I and class II loci at four-digit resolution. Donor age, sex, ethnicity and CMV serostatus were compiled together with the repertoire data. Of the 398 genotyped donors, 75% to 85% were placed in the genetic ancestry cluster associated with self-reported Caucasian donors. The study was designed to test whether signatures of past pathogen exposure could be identified by cataloging public T cell receptors. The study combined high-throughput TCR immunosequencing, statistical association of individual TCRs with disease status, and machine learning to predict cytomegalovirus infection status. A few DR-DQ haplotypes were treated as single units for association and clustering because of strong linkage in the cohort. Genome-wide SNP genotypes for about three fifths of the roughly 670 donors were used in a later genetic analysis, which treated that subset as a discovery cohort. Every discovery cohort repertoire had been produced on one sequencing platform. Around 330 gigabases of sequencing data and around 80 million unique TCR sequences made up an early release that covered about 640 HLA-typed donors. A later analysis re-examined previously published TCR beta repertoires from just over 650 donors and added high-resolution HLA genotyping to investigate patterns of TCR occurrence. In addition to the first cohort of around 670 subjects, a separate validation cohort of 130 or so different subjects was used. An earlier analysis of 500 to 750 of the donors applied high-throughput TCR beta sequencing to assess whether each TCR beta V gene segment acted as functional or pseudogenic. The T cell repertoires of 666 subjects were profiled by immunosequencing and related to cytomegalovirus serostatus. What the research found in general, with its limitations: A few of the identified cytomegalovirus-associated TCR beta chains were confirmed in vitro to be specific for cytomegalovirus antigens. A cluster of highly shared sequence variants was judged likely to be a technical artifact of the sequencing pipeline. Most TCR sequences were observed very rarely across donors, whereas some public TCRs were present in many individuals. Sequencing depth was assumed to be roughly uniform across donors in the presence/absence analyses, though that assumption may not hold. This cohort had only TCR beta chains sequenced, and the lack of alpha or paired-chain data limited which features could be detected. V-gene and J-gene trimming of TCR beta chains was associated with a missense DCLRE1C variant in a later genetic analysis, and the association was replicated in an independent cohort. The authors suggested that the approach could potentially be extended to other disease states and immunological phenotypes. In an earlier analysis of some 500 of the donors, most TCR beta V segments were observed in productive rearrangements about 87% or about 30% of the time, broadly matching IMGT annotations. When HLA alleles, especially DR and DQ, strongly co-occurred, attributing TCR associations to individual alleles was difficult. A later analysis found that TCR association rates varied across HLA loci, with DRB1 alleles showing the most associated TCRs and HLA-C alleles the fewest. A further reported finding was that TCR beta sequences accurately predicted the HLA-A and HLA-B alleles for most subjects in the first cohort. Cytomegalovirus status was reported to be diagnosed by the classifier with high specificity and sensitivity in both the original and validation cohorts. A total of about 180 TCR beta chains were listed by the study as associated with cytomegalovirus. A later analysis found that HLA-associated TCR beta chains were more clonally expanded and had lower generation probabilities than equally common non-associated chains. A later analysis found that most CMV-associated TCR beta chains appeared HLA-restricted, with HLA associations seemingly driven largely by CMV exposure. For the cohort, immune exposure information was limited to CMV serostatus. Several of the top co-occurrence clusters appeared to be linked to parvovirus B19, influenza, CMV and Epstein-Barr virus, according to a later analysis. Because HLA typing was missing for some donors at each locus, association tests included only the typed subset. Correlated functional status among segregating V segments might reflect linkage disequilibrium, but an unknown experimental factor could not be ruled out. Specific HLA alleles were associated with 15,000 to 20,000 TCR beta sequences at a false discovery rate of 0.05 in a later analysis. In a later genetic analysis, fewer N-insertions in productive TCRs were reported among donors in an Asian-associated ancestry cluster than the roughly 710-donor mean. About 15 rarely observed V segments, including chromosome 9 orphons, were excluded from the earlier analysis of approximately 500 of the donors because counts were too low.

This clone occurred a few times. Its antigen has not been determined. The input lacks base qualities; no much larger clone sits a single base away. Preparation of the library involved the immunoSEQ multiplex PCR assay. A mixture of 60 forward primers for TCR Vbeta segments and 13 reverse primers for TCR Jbeta segments was used in the multiplex PCR. The CDR3 region of rearranged TCR beta genes was amplified from genomic DNA by a multiplex PCR assay. The Illumina HiSeq System was used to sequence the amplified TCR beta libraries as 87-base-pair reads. The paper's data handling went like this. A later analysis counted about 76 million unique TCR beta chains across the 550 to 700 repertoires, and some 11 million of these chains were shared by at least two donors. To remove PCR and sequencing errors, raw reads were error-corrected and collapsed into unique sequences using a nearest-neighbor algorithm that merged closely related sequences. To assign V, D and J gene segments, CDR3 sequences were aligned to IMGT reference sequences. For a sequence to be retained, a match of at least six nucleotides to both a V gene segment and a J gene segment was required. Rearrangements were classified as productive when the CDR3 lacked stop codons and remained in frame with V and J, and all other rearrangements were classified as non-productive. CDR3 was defined according to IMGT convention as the region running from the second conserved V-encoded cysteine to the conserved J-encoded phenylalanine. The earlier analysis of a few hundred of the donors excluded sequences that lacked an unambiguous match to a single V gene segment. An earlier analysis of several hundred of the donors called V segments functional above 56.7% productive rearrangements and segregating when the between-donor standard deviation exceeded 5%. To diagnose cytomegalovirus status from the catalog of TCR beta chain sequences, a statistical classification framework was built. V and J gene assignment, in a later analysis, came from comparing TCR nucleotide sequences with IMGT/GENE-DB human TR gene sequences. Using the TCRdist pipeline, a later analysis assigned CDR3 sequences along with most-parsimonious VDJ recombination scenarios. A later analysis defined each TCR beta chain by its CDR3 amino acid sequence plus V-gene family, and excluded reads lacking a unique V-gene family. In a later analysis, approximately 640 highly shared, low-generation-probability nucleotide sequences were removed to address suspected cross-contamination and a sequencing artifact. A later analysis calculated a clonal expansion index for each public chain from normalized within-repertoire ranks of inferred template counts. A later analysis computed generation probabilities with a VDJ recombination model fitted to out-of-frame rearrangements, and checked the results against IGoR. Hypergeometric tests were used in a later analysis to score TCR-TCR, TCR-HLA and TCR-CMV co-occurrence, with a repertoire-size bias correction applied to the TCR pairs. To estimate false discovery rates, a later analysis permuted the HLA or CMV assignments 20 times. In a later analysis, co-occurring TCRs were grouped using DBSCAN, with TCRdist sequence similarity added in when clustering inside HLA-allele-positive subsets. For co-occurrence clustering, repertoires with fewer than 30,000 or more than 120,000 public chains were excluded, along with several repertoires with anomalous nucleotide sharing. The immuneACCESS repertoire file appears here via TCRdb, limited to in-frame rearrangements. These files lack a portion of the clones; in checked studies, under half of the deficit traces to unresolved V genes, and the cause of the others is not known. The D gene and trimming were derived from the DNA, and the V and J assignments and clone size from that table. In all, the sample holds tens of thousands of clones, and roughly 79% of those were seen once. The ten largest make up approximately 1.6% of the sample.

The cohort consisted of hundreds of healthy bone marrow donors. All cohort members were sampled while nominally healthy, although unrecorded immune exposures were likely present. The donor was CMV seronegative and was included in the group of about 400 seronegative cohort members. A peripheral blood sample was provided by each donor, and peripheral blood mononuclear cells were used for TCR beta sequencing. Genomic DNA extraction from the blood cell samples was performed with the Qiagen DNeasy Blood Extraction Kit. The sequenced sample consisted of PBMCs. The receptor comes from a man in his forties in good health and CMV-seronegative.

The encoded CDR3 is CASSWGLAGGYEQYF. The nucleotides read TGTGCCAGCAGCTGGGGACTAGCGGGAGGGTACGAGCAGTACTTC. In this chain, TRBV6-5 is recombined with TRBJ2-7; 16 bases in the middle match TRBD2. After removal of 6 bases from V and 4 bases from J, the junction retains 3 bases not matched to a gene. The CDR3 runs 15 amino acids, cysteine and phenylalanine included. The DNA shown is the 45-base CDR3, in frame from base 1. The germline V gene gives CDR1 as MNHEY and CDR2 as SVGAGI.